The subject of this entry is one T cell receptor beta chain. Its specificity is unknown. These data are taken from a study of long-term antiretroviral therapy in people with HIV. Study background: The 2015 immediate-ART recommendation came about a decade after the earliest samples. Study-wide points: Patients on ART gained diversity, which nonetheless stayed below transplant donor controls.

Sequencing used immunoSEQ v3.0 at survey level. A per-sample goal of about 40,000-55,000 T-cell genomes was targeted by sequencing. The table came from immunoSEQ multiplex PCR; TCRdb's copy has only in-frame clones and leaves some out. The sample lists about 48,000 clones, roughly 80% seen once, with approximately 3% in the top ten. CDR3 length equals 17 residues. V trimming: 4 bases; J trimming: 7 bases; junction bases outside the gene matches: 16. Per the germline V gene, CDR1 is SGHDT and CDR2 is YYEEEE. The source was unsorted PBMCs, collected 0.8 years after starting antiretroviral therapy. This clonotype was sampled from a woman aged 18 to 35 with HIV. The chain links TRBV5-6 to TRBJ2-1; 8 bases are a match to TRBD2. Here the CDR3 DNA reads TGTGCCAGCAGCCTTTGGCGGGAGGCCGCAATAAGGAATGAGCAGTTCTTC. Protein product: CASSLWREAAIRNEQFF.